This is a list of T cell receptor beta chains from one sample in a study of cytomegalovirus exposure and HLA in healthy donors. The table came from immunoSEQ multiplex PCR; TCRdb's copy has only in-frame clones and leaves some out. The data show over 100,000 clones, 78% seen once. Sequencing was done on a sample of PBMCs. The source of these receptors is a woman aged 25 to 39 in good health and CMV-seropositive. The CDR3 runs from the conserved cysteine through the conserved F or W. D genes are given only for firm matches. Some rows have no size entry. The others give once, few or many, or a class for an expanded clone.

J gene | clone size | D gene | V gene | CDR3 protein | CDR3 DNA
TRBJ2-5 | - | TRBD1 | TRBV19 | CASSQRTGVADETQYF | TGTGCCAGTAGCCAAAGGACAGGGGTTGCGGACGAGACCCAGTACTTC
TRBJ2-1 | - | TRBD2 | TRBV7-9 | CASSRRTSGDYNEQFF | TGTGCCAGCAGCCGCAGGACTAGCGGGGATTACAATGAGCAGTTCTTC
TRBJ2-1 | - | - | TRBV6-5 | CASLSRYNEQFF | TGTGCCAGTCTGAGTCGTTACAATGAGCAGTTCTTC
TRBJ1-4 | - | - | TRBV5-1 | CASSLGTAGSNEKLFF | TGCGCCAGCAGCTTGGGGACAGCAGGCTCTAATGAAAAACTGTTTTTT
TRBJ1-1 | - | - | TRBV2 | CASSEKGENTEAFF | TGTGCCAGCAGTGAAAAGGGAGAGAACACTGAAGCTTTCTTT
TRBJ2-1 | - | - | TRBV28 | CASSLTRFPGEEQFF | TGTGCCAGCAGTTTAACGCGGTTCCCGGGAGAGGAGCAGTTCTTC
TRBJ2-7 | once | - | TRBV5-1 | CASSSEVSYEQYF | TGCGCCAGCAGTTCGGAGGTCTCCTACGAGCAGTACTTC
TRBJ2-1 | - | TRBD1 | TRBV15 | CATSRGQGYNEQFF | TGTGCCACCAGCAGGGGACAGGGGTACAATGAGCAGTTCTTC
TRBJ1-3 | - | - | TRBV7-9 | CASSRRGSSGNTIYF | TGTGCCAGCAGCCGGAGAGGATCCTCTGGAAACACCATATATTTT
TRBJ1-2 | - | TRBD1 | TRBV28 | CASTIGDRVNYGYTF | TGTGCCAGCACCATCGGGGACAGGGTTAACTATGGCTACACCTTC
TRBJ1-2 | - | TRBD1 | TRBV10-3 | CAITDDRGRSNYGYTF | TGTGCCATCACTGACGACAGGGGTAGATCTAACTATGGCTACACCTTC